This T cell receptor beta chain was sequenced during a study of shared clonotypes between healthy human individuals. Clones were read by immunoSEQ multiplex PCR, and TCRdb kept only the in-frame ones, dropping some. The sample consists of around 500,000 clones, around 80% of them appearing once. This clone was seen only a few times. V shed 1 base, J shed 1 base, and the junction held 3 bases outside the gene matches. CDR1 and CDR2 (germline): GTSNPN, SVGIG (reference sequence). The CDR3 runs to 17 residues. Healthy HIV-negative adults with no recent acute infections or vaccinations were recruited as donors. Adults of Caucasian background living in Nashville, Tennessee made up all donors.

Source material: PBMCs. The receptor's source is a woman aged 40 to 49 in good health. Some clones in this sample may be carry-over from other donors' samples. The chain is built from TRBV30 and TRBJ2-6, with 11 bases that match TRBD1. CDR3 DNA: TGTGCCTGGAGTGCCGGGACAGGGGGTTCTGGGGCCAACGTCCTGACTTTC. This codes for CAWSAGTGGSGANVLTF.